This T cell receptor (beta chain) came from a study of CD8 T cells in ankylosing spondylitis. A quantitative 5'-RACE method, one with molecular barcodes, was used to make TCR beta libraries. One entry per CDR3 protein results from TCRdb running MiXCR on the 5' RACE reads. The sample lists approximately 100,000 distinct CDR3 sequences, approximately 25% occurring once. Turning to this clonotype: Its specificity is unknown.

General observations from the study: For ankylosing spondylitis blood, a TCR beta motif of 7 to 9 highly homologous variants appeared characteristic. Enrichment of disease-linked clones was reportedly significant in matched ankylosing spondylitis synovial fluid.

Trimming at V came to 5 bases and at J to 3 bases, leaving 8 bases not matched to a gene. The CDR3 consists of 16 residues. The germline V gene encodes CDR1 SGHRS and CDR2 YFSETQ. This TCR was sampled from a male donor with ankylosing spondylitis. This rearrangement joins TRBV5-1 to TRBJ2-1; 10 positions agree with TRBD2. Sequenced sample: synovial fluid, either unsorted or a sorted T cell fraction (not recorded which). CDR3 DNA: TGCGCCAGCAGTTGGGGAGCTAGCGGGAGCTACAATGAGCAGTTCTTC. It translates to CASSWGASGSYNEQFF.